The 27 T cell receptor beta chains listed next were all sequenced from one sample in a study of T cell responses to AZD1222 COVID-19 vaccine. The method was immunoSEQ multiplex PCR; TCRdb's version includes in-frame clones alone and lacks a portion of them. This sample yields about 120,000 clones, of which around 82% are seen a single time; less than 8% belongs to the top ten. Here the sequenced sample was peripheral blood, taken on day 0 of AZD1222 vaccination. These receptors were obtained from an adult in good health.

The gene calls are TRBV27 and TRBJ1-6; D is undetermined. The germline V gene encodes CDR1 MNHEY and CDR2 SMNVEV (reference sequence). The V and J ends lost 2 bases and 9 bases respectively, with 17 bases between them. The CDR3 covers 16 residues. CDR3 in amino acids: CASSLNGPRFGSPLHF. The DNA of the CDR3 is TGTGCCAGCAGTTTAAATGGCCCGCGATTTGGTTCACCCCTCCACTTT.

This clone was counted a single time. This sequence joins TRBV20-1 and TRBJ2-7; D gene uncertain. With 3 bases removed from V and 5 bases from J, the gap between germline ends came to 11 bases. There are 12 residues in the CDR3. Germline CDR1 and CDR2: DFQATT and SNEGSKA (reference sequence). The CDR3 nucleotides are TGCAGTGCTAGTGGCCCCGAGGACGAGCAGTACTTC. It codes for CSASGPEDEQYF.

The genes are TRBV4-2 and TRBJ2-7, with no clear D. CDR1 is LGHNA and CDR2 is YNFKEQ in the germline V gene. The CDR3 sequence is 15 residues long. V was pared by 3 bases and J by 0 bases, with 12 bases between. Written as DNA, the CDR3 is TGTGCCAGCAGCCAGTCGGGCTATAGCTCCTACGAGCAGTACTTC. It translates to CASSQSGYSSYEQYF.

The chain has TRBV18 and TRBJ1-4; D might be TRBD1 (5 bases). Germline CDR1 KGHSH, CDR2 LQKENI. Trimming removed 2 bases from V and 15 bases from J, with 22 bases in between. This CDR3 comprises 15 residues. DNA of the CDR3: TGTGCCAGCTCACCAGAGGCGCCAGGGATATCGGGCTTGTTTTTT. Amino acid sequence: CASSPEAPGISGLFF. The variable domain in full, completed from reference TRBV18 and TRBJ1-4, reads NAGVMQNPRHLVRRRGQEARLRCSPMKGHSHVYWYRQLPEEGLKFMVYLQKENIIDESGMPKERFSAEFPKEGPSILRIQQVVRGDSAAYFCASSPEAPGISGLFFGSGTQLSVL.

The chain couples TRBV7-9 to TRBJ2-7, with D possibly matching TRBD1 (5 bases). CDR1 and CDR2 (germline): SEHNR, FQNEAQ (reference sequence). V was pared by 7 bases and J by 3 bases, with 10 bases between. CDR3 size: 12 residues. The CDR3 is CASMGQHYEQYF. The DNA for the CDR3 is TGTGCCAGCATGGGGCAGCACTACGAGCAGTACTTC.

V and J are TRBV19 and TRBJ2-1; 7 bases are shared with TRBD1. The CDR3 contains 17 residues. The ends lost 4 bases at V and 2 bases at J; junction bases unmatched: 11. Germline V CDR1 and CDR2: LNHDA, SQIVND (reference sequence). The CDR3 sequence: CASSKLPGQGAYNEQFF. The CDR3, as DNA: TGTGCCAGTAGTAAGCTTCCGGGGCAGGGGGCCTACAATGAGCAGTTCTTC. The variable domain in full, completed from reference TRBV19 and TRBJ2-1, reads DGGITQSPKYLFRKEGQNVTLSCEQNLNHDAMYWYRQDPGQGLRLIYYSQIVNDFQKGDIAEGYSVSREKKESFPLTVTSAQKNPTAFYLCASSKLPGQGAYNEQFFGPGTRLTVL.

The chain carries TRBV24-1 and TRBJ2-3; 9 positions match TRBD1. Germline lookup yields CDR1 KGHDR and CDR2 SFDVKD. This CDR3 contains 15 residues. V lost 12 bases, J lost 0 bases, and 9 bases stayed unmatched. The CDR3 loop is CAATGGGGSTDTQYF. The CDR3 DNA sequence: TGTGCCGCGACAGGGGGAGGAGGTAGCACAGATACGCAGTATTTT.

The genes are TRBV12-3 or TRBV12-4 and TRBJ1-5; TRBD1 is a possible D gene (5 bases). Deletions cut 3 bases from V and 7 bases from J, with 7 bases between. This CDR3 spans 12 amino acids. CDR3 loop: CASSFWGQPQHF. The CDR3 nucleotides are TGTGCCAGCAGTTTTTGGGGCCAGCCCCAGCATTTT.

V gene TRBV9 combines with J gene TRBJ1-5; no definite D call. The CDR3 has 14 residues. V lost 0 bases to trimming and J lost 3 bases, with 7 bases between them. Germline V gene data show CDR1 as SGDLS and CDR2 as YYNGEE. DNA of the CDR3: TGTGCCAGCAGCGTAGCAGAGGCCAATCAGCCCCAGCATTTT. Its protein product is CASSVAEANQPQHF.

The chain combines TRBV5-6 with TRBJ1-5; possibly TRBD1 for D (5 bases). Trimming stripped 4 bases from V and 0 bases from J, with 11 bases between. The CDR3 loop spans 15 amino acids. CDR1 SGHDT and CDR2 YYEEEE come from the germline V gene. CDR3 protein: CASSHGGNSNQPQHF. CDR3 in DNA: TGTGCCAGCAGCCATGGGGGGAATAGCAATCAGCCCCAGCATTTT. Variable domain in full (rest from reference TRBV5-6 and TRBJ1-5): DAGVTQSPTHLIKTRGQQVTLRCSPKSGHDTVSWYQQALGQGPQFIFQYYEEEERQRGNFPDRFSGHQFPNYSSELNVNALLLGDSALYLCASSHGGNSNQPQHFGDGTRLSIL.

V and J are TRBV5-5 and TRBJ1-4; the D is unclear. Germline V lookup: CDR1 SGHKS, CDR2 YYEKEE (reference sequence). The CDR3 has 14 residues. The V and J ends lost 5 bases and 0 bases respectively, with 8 bases between them. The CDR3 nucleotides read TGTGCCAGCAGTATAGGGCCAACTAATGAAAAACTGTTTTTT. This codes for CASSIGPTNEKLFF.

This rearrangement joins TRBV9 to TRBJ1-1; 7 bases are a match to TRBD1. The germline CDR1 and CDR2 sequences are SGDLS and YYNGEE. The CDR3 is 15 amino acids. V shed 4 bases, J shed 5 bases, and the junction held 11 bases outside the gene matches. Here the CDR3 DNA reads TGTGCCAGCAGCCCTACGGGGCAGGGGGGTACTGAAGCTTTCTTT. It specifies CASSPTGQGGTEAFF.

The gene calls are TRBV29-1 and TRBJ2-7; 7 bases are shared with TRBD1. The CDR3 consists of 13 residues. Per the germline V gene, CDR1 is SQVTM and CDR2 is ANQGSEA. After removal of 3 bases from V and 6 bases from J, the junction contained 8 bases not matched to a gene. The CDR3 is CSVDQDRAGEQYF. The DNA of the CDR3 is TGCAGCGTTGACCAAGACAGGGCGGGCGAGCAGTACTTC.

This clone was seen only once. CDR3 nucleotides: TGTGCCATCAGTGAAGGGGCTGGTGAAGCTTTCTTT. Translated: CAISEGAGEAFF. This chain joins TRBV10-3 and TRBJ1-1, with a tentative D call TRBD1 (5 bases). Germline V gene lookup returns CDR1 ENHRY and CDR2 SYGVKD. The CDR3 totals 12 residues. Trimming took off 3 bases at V and 7 bases at J, with 9 bases between the two ends.

The chain is built from TRBV4-2 and TRBJ2-5; D is uncertain. Trimming removed 2 bases from V and 5 bases from J, with 9 bases in between. This CDR3 comprises 13 residues. The V gene's germline CDR1 is LGHNA and CDR2 YNFKEQ. CDR3 DNA sequence: TGTGCCAGCAGCCAACGTCTAGAGGAGACCCAGTACTTC. The encoded protein is CASSQRLEETQYF.

The DNA for the CDR3 is TGTGCCAGCAGCTCAGCAGGGTGGGGCAATCAGCCCCAGCATTTT. This encodes CASSSAGWGNQPQHF. The chain combines TRBV5-6 with TRBJ1-5; maybe TRBD1 (5 bases). V was trimmed by 3 bases and J by 2 bases, leaving 12 bases between them. The CDR3 is made up of 15 amino acids. In germline, CDR1 is SGHDT, CDR2 YYEEEE.

This rearrangement joins TRBV6-5 to TRBJ1-1, with D uncertain. The CDR3 runs to 13 residues. V lost 6 bases and J lost 0, with 8 bases in between. The germline gives CDR1 MNHEY, CDR2 SVGAGI. CDR3 residues: CASRPSMNTEAFF. CDR3 nucleotide sequence: TGTGCCAGCAGGCCCTCCATGAACACTGAAGCTTTCTTT.

This chain connects TRBV28 to TRBJ1-3; D is uncertain. The CDR3 is 13 amino acids. CDR1 and CDR2 from the germline V gene are MDHEN and SYDVKM. V dropped 10 bases and J dropped 4 bases, with 14 bases sitting between them. The CDR3 loop is CATNSREGNTIYF. CDR3 bases: TGTGCCACCAACAGCCGGGAAGGAAACACCATATATTTT.

The gene calls are TRBV4-1 and TRBJ1-1; unclear D gene. The CDR3 runs 14 residues. The V gene lost 0 bases and the J gene lost 7 bases, with 12 bases spanning the gap. CDR1 and CDR2 from the germline V gene are MGHRA and YSYEKL. DNA for the CDR3: TGCGCCAGCAGCCAAGACCCAGGATCGATTGAAGCTTTCTTT. Translating it yields CASSQDPGSIEAFF.

V usage is TRBV11-3 and J usage is TRBJ1-2, with D perhaps TRBD1 (5 bases). The V end lost 0 bases, the J end lost 11 bases, and 13 bases lay between the germline ends. The germline V gene encodes CDR1 SGHNT and CDR2 YENEEA. The CDR3 covers 13 residues. The DNA of the CDR3 is TGTGCCAGCAGCTTAGATGCCGGGACGGAATACACCTTC. Amino acids: CASSLDAGTEYTF.

The rearrangement joins TRBV11-2 to TRBJ2-3; D is ambiguous. CDR1 and CDR2 from the germline V gene are SGHAT and FQNNGV. This CDR3 comprises 15 residues. V lost 3 bases, J lost 5 bases, and 15 bases lay in between. In DNA, the CDR3 is TGTGCCAGCAGCTTTTACGGTAGGGAAGGAGATACGCAGTATTTT. This sequence encodes CASSFYGREGDTQYF.

The rearrangement uses TRBV21-1 and TRBJ1-3. TRBV21-1 is given as a pseudogene. This CDR3 spans 9 amino acids. As DNA, the CDR3 is TGTGCCAGCAGCAGCCCAATATATTTT. It encodes CASSSPIYF.

The chain joins TRBV18 to TRBJ1-5, with D possibly TRBD1 on 5 matching bases. The CDR3 contains 15 residues. Trimming shortened V by 3 bases and J by 6 bases, and 15 bases separated the two germline ends. Germline CDR1 and CDR2: KGHSH and LQKENI. The CDR3 coding sequence is TGTGCCAGCTCACCCCCTGGCAGGGAGAGTCAGCCCCAGCATTTT. As protein: CASSPPGRESQPQHF. Based on the CDR3 plus reference TRBV18 and TRBJ1-5, the full variable domain is NAGVMQNPRHLVRRRGQEARLRCSPMKGHSHVYWYRQLPEEGLKFMVYLQKENIIDESGMPKERFSAEFPKEGPSILRIQQVVRGDSAAYFCASSPPGRESQPQHFGDGTRLSIL.

The chain couples TRBV5-4 to TRBJ2-1, with D uncertain. Germline V lookup: CDR1 SGHNT, CDR2 YYREEE (reference sequence). CDR3 length: 17 amino acids. V was trimmed by 4 bases and J by 8 bases, leaving 25 bases between them. CDR3 sequence: CASSTASDPSTNDEQFF. CDR3 DNA sequence: TGTGCCAGCAGCACGGCTTCAGACCCCTCTACAAATGATGAGCAGTTCTTC.

This sequence joins TRBV4-3 and TRBJ1-2, with D tentatively TRBD1 (5 bases). Germline CDR1 reads LGHNA; CDR2 reads YSLEER. This CDR3 has 14 amino acids. V was trimmed by 1 base and J by 7 bases, leaving 13 bases between them. CDR3 coding DNA: TGCGCCAGCAGCCAAGGGCAAGGGGCTGGTGGCTACACCTTC. It translates to CASSQGQGAGGYTF.

The chain employs TRBV24-1 and TRBJ2-1; 9 nucleotides agree with TRBD1. The germline gives CDR1 KGHDR, CDR2 SFDVKD. The ends lost 12 bases at V and 3 bases at J; junction bases unmatched: 11. The CDR3 has 15 residues. CDR3: CASLSGQGYYNEQFF. DNA for the CDR3: TGTGCCTCACTCTCGGGACAGGGTTACTACAATGAGCAGTTCTTC.

This chain connects TRBV12-3 or TRBV12-4 to TRBJ1-2; no definite D call. Deletions cut 6 bases from V and 2 bases from J, with 4 bases between. The CDR3 extends over 11 amino acids. The CDR3 region is CASSKNYGYTF. The CDR3 DNA sequence: TGTGCCAGCAGCAAAAACTATGGCTACACCTTC.